One sample yielded the 8 T cell receptor beta chains listed below, sequenced in a study of blood T cell repertoires in COVID-19. Sequencing used immunoSEQ multiplex PCR; TCRdb keeps in-frame clones, though not all of them. Among some 67,000 clones listed, around 85% were seen once. Material: peripheral blood. These receptors were collected from a woman older than 75 with acute or convalescent COVID-19.

The chain has TRBV7-2 and TRBJ2-3; TRBD2 matches at 7 bases. CDR1 and CDR2 (germline): SGHTA, FQGNSA. The CDR3 has 15 residues. The J segment lost 2 bases and the V segment lost 1 base, leaving 3 bases of the junction unmatched. CDR3 bases: TGTGCCAGCAGCTTAGGACTAGCAAACACAGATACGCAGTATTTT. Protein sequence: CASSLGLANTDTQYF.

This chain uses TRBV5-1 with TRBJ2-3; D is unclear. The ends were cut back, 1 base at V and 0 bases at J, with 6 bases in the middle. The CDR3 totals 14 residues. The germline CDR1 and CDR2 sequences are SGHRS and YFSETQ. Written as DNA, the CDR3 is TGCGCCAGCAGCTTGACAGAAAGCACAGATACGCAGTATTTT. Translated: CASSLTESTDTQYF.

This clone showed up just once. This sequence joins TRBV30 and TRBJ1-1; unclear D gene. The germline V gene has CDR1 GTSNPN and CDR2 SVGIG (reference sequence). The CDR3 runs to 15 residues. With 2 bases removed from V and 4 bases from J, the gap between germline ends came to 17 bases. The CDR3 DNA reads TGTGCCTGGAGTCAATCCGACTACCTGGGCACTGAAGCTTTCTTT. Its protein is CAWSQSDYLGTEAFF.

V usage is TRBV3-1 (or the pseudogene TRBV3-2) and J usage is TRBJ1-4; a possible D gene is TRBD1 (6 bases). The CDR3 runs 13 residues. CDR1 is LGHDT, CDR2 YNNKEL, per germline (reference sequence). The V end was cut by 4 bases, the J end by 8 bases, with 11 bases between. CDR3 bases: TGTGCCAGCAGCCTTCGACAGGACGAAAAACTGTTTTTT. It specifies CASSLRQDEKLFF.

The V gene is TRBV4-2, the J gene TRBJ2-1; 7 bases align to TRBD1. The CDR3 is 16 residues long. Per the germline V gene, CDR1 is LGHNA and CDR2 is YNFKEQ. The ends lost 4 bases at V and 4 bases at J; junction bases unmatched: 10. CDR3 region: CASSPRGGLTYNEQFF. The CDR3 DNA sequence: TGTGCCAGCAGCCCCCGAGGGGGCCTAACATACAATGAGCAGTTCTTC.

This chain joins TRBV3-1 (or the pseudogene TRBV3-2) and TRBJ1-2; no reliable D call. Per germline, CDR1 LGHDT and CDR2 YNNKEL (reference sequence). CDR3 length: 12 amino acids. V was trimmed by 4 bases and J by 5 bases, leaving 8 bases between them. CDR3 in DNA: TGTGCCAGCAGCCGGCGGACTTATGGCTACACCTTC. Its protein is CASSRRTYGYTF.

The chain links TRBV5-1 to TRBJ1-2; D remains ambiguous. Trimming shortened V by 3 bases and J by 0 bases, and 9 bases separated the two germline ends. Germline V CDR1 and CDR2: SGHRS, YFSETQ. The CDR3 has 14 residues. Here the CDR3 reads CASSYQATNYGYTF. CDR3 in DNA: TGCGCCAGCAGCTATCAAGCTACTAACTATGGCTACACCTTC.

The DNA for the CDR3 is TGTGCCAGCAGTCGGGACTCAGGGAGAGATACGCAGTATTTT. This gives the protein CASSRDSGRDTQYF. The chain combines TRBV6-4 with TRBJ2-3, with a possible D match to TRBD2 (6 bases). This CDR3 region has 14 residues. Germline CDR1 MRHNA, CDR2 SNTAGT. V was pared by 5 bases and J by 5 bases, with 14 bases between.